Below, 15 T cell receptor beta chains from the same sample are listed, as sequenced in a study of control samples from healthy donors and cancer patients. The data were produced by immunoSEQ multiplex PCR, yet TCRdb's version contains in-frame clones alone and is incomplete. Here the sample spans some 120,000 clones, more than 75% being singletons. Sequenced sample: blood. The receptors shown here come from a woman in her seventies in good health.

DNA of the CDR3: TGTGCCAGCAGCTTGGTCTCTAGCGGGGGATACGAGCAGTACTTC. Translated: CASSLVSSGGYEQYF. The V call is TRBV5-4, the J call TRBJ2-7, with 10 bases lining up with TRBD2. Germline lookup yields CDR1 SGHNT and CDR2 YYREEE (reference sequence). J lost 4 bases, V lost 0 bases, and 4 bases had no gene match. The CDR3 is 15 amino acids.

DNA of the CDR3: TGTGCCAGCAGCTTGGGGCGGCTCTCTGGAAACACCATATATTTT. Amino acids: CASSLGRLSGNTIYF. This chain connects TRBV5-5 to TRBJ1-3; no definite D call. Germline CDR1 is SGHKS and CDR2 is YYEKEE (reference sequence). The ends were cut back, 0 bases at V and 0 bases at J, with 7 bases in the middle. The CDR3 is 15 amino acids. The complete variable domain, with remaining parts taken from reference TRBV5-5 and TRBJ1-3, reads DAGVTQSPTHLIKTRGQQVTLRCSPISGHKSVSWYQQVLGQGPQFIFQYYEKEERGRGNFPDRFSARQFPNYSSELNVNALLLGDSALYLCASSLGRLSGNTIYFGEGSWLTVV.

The CDR3, as DNA: TGCGCCAGCAGCAACAGGGGGCATGGCACAGATACGCAGTATTTT. This encodes CASSNRGHGTDTQYF. This chain links TRBV5-1 with TRBJ2-3, with 9 bases that match TRBD1. V shed 4 bases and J 1 base; nucleotides not matched to a gene: 4. The CDR3 length is 15 residues. Germline V gene sequence: CDR1 SGHRS, CDR2 YFSETQ.

The chain uses TRBV18 and TRBJ1-1, with D perhaps matching TRBD1 (5 bases). The CDR3 is 13 amino acids. Trimming removed 4 bases from V and 1 base from J, with 7 bases in between. Germline V CDR1 and CDR2: KGHSH, LQKENI. The CDR3 DNA reads as TGTGCCAGCTCACTTGGGGCGAACACTGAAGCTTTCTTT. Translated, it gives CASSLGANTEAFF.

This rearrangement joins TRBV9 to TRBJ1-4; D ambiguous. Trimming shortened V by 0 bases and J by 4 bases, and 10 bases separated the two germline ends. This CDR3 spans 15 amino acids. CDR1 is SGDLS and CDR2 is YYNGEE in the germline V gene. CDR3: CASSVARGVNEKLFF. CDR3 sequence (DNA): TGTGCCAGCAGCGTAGCCCGGGGAGTTAATGAAAAACTGTTTTTT.

CDR3 region: CASSPGGSLNTEAFF. The CDR3 DNA is TGTGCCAGCAGCCCCGGTGGGAGCCTAAACACTGAAGCTTTCTTT. The chain links TRBV3-1 (or the pseudogene TRBV3-2) to TRBJ1-1; D is unresolved. The V gene's germline CDR1 is LGHDT and CDR2 YNNKEL (reference sequence). Deletions cut 4 bases from V and 2 bases from J, with 14 bases between. CDR3 length: 15 amino acids.

The chain carries TRBV5-4 and TRBJ2-1; TRBD1 agrees at 8 bases. The ends lost 0 bases at V and 4 bases at J; junction bases unmatched: 12. From germline, CDR1 is SGHNT and CDR2 YYREEE (reference sequence). The CDR3 has 18 amino acids. For the CDR3, the DNA is TGTGCCAGCAGCTTGGCGGGACAGGCAGTTTCTAGGTACAATGAGCAGTTCTTC. Protein sequence: CASSLAGQAVSRYNEQFF.

CDR3 region: CASSIPGTGDYEQYF. The CDR3 DNA reads TGTGCCAGTAGTATTCCCGGGACAGGGGATTACGAGCAGTACTTC. The chain links TRBV19 to TRBJ2-7, with 10 bases matching TRBD1. V trimming: 3 bases; J trimming: 4 bases; junction bases outside the gene matches: 6. The CDR3 spans 15 residues. Germline-derived CDR1 and CDR2 are LNHDA and SQIVND (reference sequence).

The chain couples TRBV24-1 to TRBJ2-5, with 12 positions matching TRBD2. The CDR3 has 15 amino acids. The germline CDR1 and CDR2 sequences are KGHDR and SFDVKD. The V and J ends lost 2 bases and 4 bases, in that order; junction bases with no gene match: 1. The CDR3 nucleotides are TGTGCCACCAGTGATTCGGGACTAGCGGGAGAGACCCAGTACTTC. Residues: CATSDSGLAGETQYF.

The J gene is TRBJ2-2, the V gene TRBV2; D is possibly TRBD2 (5 bases). The CDR3 is 14 residues long. The germline CDR1 and CDR2 sequences are SNHLY and FYNNEI. V was clipped by 4 bases and J by 2 bases, with 8 bases between them. CDR3 amino acids: CASSVEGNTGELFF. The CDR3 coding sequence is TGTGCCAGCAGTGTCGAGGGAAACACCGGGGAGCTGTTTTTT.

The chain carries TRBV29-1 and TRBJ1-5; TRBD1 matches 12 bases. There are 13 residues in the CDR3. Germline CDR1 reads SQVTM; CDR2 reads ANQGSEA. The V segment lost 4 bases and the J segment 7 bases; nucleotides outside the gene matches: 2. The DNA for the CDR3 is TGCAGCGTTGCGGGACAGGGGGCACAGCCCCAGCATTTT. The encoded protein is CSVAGQGAQPQHF.

This chain joins TRBV3-1 (or the pseudogene TRBV3-2) and TRBJ1-5, with no clear D. The CDR3 consists of 16 residues. Germline loops: CDR1 LGHDT, CDR2 YNNKEL (reference sequence). V was trimmed by 0 bases and J by 7 bases, leaving 16 bases between them. The CDR3 DNA reads TGTGCCAGCAGCCAAGATCCCCCCTGGGCGTCCCAGCCCCAGCATTTT. Its protein is CASSQDPPWASQPQHF.

The chain uses TRBV7-3 and TRBJ2-3; D is tentatively TRBD1 or TRBD2 (7 bases each). Germline assignment: CDR1 SGHTA and CDR2 FQGTGA. Trimming removed 4 bases at V and 3 bases at J, with 17 bases between. There are 16 residues in the CDR3. CDR3 sequence: CASSSPGGGGTDTQYF. The CDR3 DNA follows: TGTGCCAGCAGCTCCCCAGGGGGGGGCGGGACAGATACGCAGTATTTT.

CDR3 loop: CASSKISGQGWGTEAFF. The CDR3 DNA sequence: TGTGCCAGCAGCAAAATTTCGGGACAGGGGTGGGGTACTGAAGCTTTCTTT. The rearrangement links TRBV7-2 to TRBJ1-1; 10 bases map to TRBD1. Germline V gene lookup returns CDR1 SGHTA and CDR2 FQGNSA. The CDR3 extends over 17 amino acids. J lost 5 bases, V lost 5 bases, and 14 bases had no gene match.

This chain joins TRBV29-1 and TRBJ2-1; 7 bases align to TRBD2. The CDR3 is 14 amino acids. Germline CDR1 reads SQVTM; CDR2 reads ANQGSEA. After removal of 7 bases from V and 6 bases from J, the junction contained 12 bases not matched to a gene. The CDR3 region is CSASRDYLFNEQFF. CDR3 sequence (DNA): TGCAGCGCTTCCCGGGACTACCTGTTCAATGAGCAGTTCTTC.